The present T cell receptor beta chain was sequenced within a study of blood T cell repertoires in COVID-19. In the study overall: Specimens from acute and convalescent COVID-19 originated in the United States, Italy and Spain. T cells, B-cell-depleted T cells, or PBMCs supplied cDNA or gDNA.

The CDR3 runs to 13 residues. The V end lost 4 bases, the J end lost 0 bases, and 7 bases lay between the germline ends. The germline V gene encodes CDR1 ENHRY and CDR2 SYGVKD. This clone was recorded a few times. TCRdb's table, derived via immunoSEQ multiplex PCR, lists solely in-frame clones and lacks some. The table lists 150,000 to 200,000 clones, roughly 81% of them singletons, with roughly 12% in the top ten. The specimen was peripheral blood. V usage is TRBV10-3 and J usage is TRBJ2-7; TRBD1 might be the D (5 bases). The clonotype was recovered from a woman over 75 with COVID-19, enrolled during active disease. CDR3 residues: CAISAQGSYEQYF. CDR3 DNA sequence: TGTGCCATCAGTGCCCAGGGCTCCTACGAGCAGTACTTC.